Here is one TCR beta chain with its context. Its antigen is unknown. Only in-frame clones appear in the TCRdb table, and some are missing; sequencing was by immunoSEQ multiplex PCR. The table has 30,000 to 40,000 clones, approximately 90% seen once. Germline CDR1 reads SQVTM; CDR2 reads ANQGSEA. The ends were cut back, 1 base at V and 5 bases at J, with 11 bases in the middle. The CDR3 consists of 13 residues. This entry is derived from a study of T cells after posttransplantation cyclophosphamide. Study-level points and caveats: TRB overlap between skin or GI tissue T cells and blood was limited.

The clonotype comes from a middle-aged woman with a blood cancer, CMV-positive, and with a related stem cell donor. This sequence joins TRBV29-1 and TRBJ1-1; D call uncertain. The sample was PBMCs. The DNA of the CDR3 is TGCAGCGTTGAAGCCGGAGGGTGGACTGAAGCTTTCTTT. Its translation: CSVEAGGWTEAFF. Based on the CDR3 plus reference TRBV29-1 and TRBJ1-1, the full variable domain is SAVISQKPSRDICQRGTSLTIQCQVDSQVTMMFWYRQQPGQSLTLIATANQGSEATYESGFVIDKFPISRPNLTFSTLTVSNMSPEDSSIYLCSVEAGGWTEAFFGQGTRLTVV.